Listed here is a single TCR beta chain. Its antigen is still unknown. The CDR3 sequence is 13 residues long. CDR1 is SGHNT and CDR2 is YYREEE in the germline V gene (reference sequence). V was cut by 7 bases and J by 2 bases, with 11 bases left in between. CD4+ T cells from unexposed donors were obtained before the COVID-19 pandemic (2011-2018). Isolation of CD4+ T cells took place after less than 13 days in culture. Approximately 1.8 million PBMCs per well were cultured with approximately 10 IU/ml IL-2. These data belong to a study of CD4 T cells in relation to SARS-CoV-2 and coronaviruses. Study details: PBMCs were cultured with antigen for about eleven days before TCR beta sequencing. No peptide or an HIV-1 Nef peptide pool served as negative control. General study points: In roughly 65% of donors, memory CD4+ clonotypes crossrecognized SARS-CoV-2 and at least one common cold coronavirus spike.

Repertoires were generated with immunoSEQ multiplex PCR, while TCRdb's copy carries only in-frame clones and drops some. Counted here are roughly 15,000 clones, roughly 82% occurring once; the ten biggest clones make up about a third. Sequenced sample: CD4+ T cells from PBMCs, cultured in vitro. This chain uses TRBV5-4 with TRBJ2-3; the D is unclear. The source of this sequence is a human donor in good health. DNA for the CDR3: TGTGCCAGCCGTACTATCGACACAGATACGCAGTATTTT. Its protein is CASRTIDTDTQYF.